This T cell receptor beta chain was identified during a study of blood T cell repertoires in COVID-19 (dated by TCRdb to the early 2020s). With respect to the entire study: Collaborator samples came from the United States, Italy and Spain and covered acute and convalescent phases of COVID-19. Samples were obtained from the ongoing ImmuneRACE study (first 160 participants) and from some 1,300 subjects provided by 6 global collaborators. Where available, HLA class I and class II types were taken from metadata supplied by the sample provider and were not determined by assay-based typing. The material from the prospective study consisted of cDNA or gDNA derived from T cells, B-cell-depleted T cells, or PBMCs. Deeply sampled blood TCRbeta repertoires from subjects exposed to, actively infected with, or recovered from COVID-19 were included in the dataset. Sample metadata almost always included a de-identified subject ID, COVID-19 status, age in years and sex. The repertoires were made available in a free public database intended to serve as a resource for research on the immune response to SARS-CoV-2. What the study reported, not specific to this receptor: The amount of clinical and demographic metadata varied by source and participant and was provided uncurated.

TCRbeta CDR3 regions were amplified from genomic DNA using the immunoSEQ Assay, a bias-controlled multiplex PCR. The authors' pipeline ran thus. The number of nucleated cells in each sample was estimated from the amplification of reference gene primers within the assay. Sequence reads were collapsed and filtered to measure the absolute abundance of every unique TCRbeta CDR3 rearrangement. For each sample, productive Simpson clonality was calculated as the square root of Simpson's diversity index across productive rearrangements. What TCRdb holds here is the immuneACCESS table cut down to in-frame rearrangements. Part of the clones is not present; checked against another copy, under half of the missing clones reflect an unresolved V gene, and the others are unexplained. Clonal size and the V and J genes are those of that table, whereas D and trimming came from the DNA. This sample holds roughly 410,000 clones; 89% were observed only once. Jointly, the top ten make up approximately 1.5% of the sample.

One collaborating source in Seattle enrolled patients while the patients were actively infected and followed the patients over time throughout the course of disease. Whole blood was collected in K2EDTA tubes by collaborating institutions according to the institutions' own protocols. For TCRbeta analysis, collaborators shipped samples in one of three forms: frozen whole blood, isolated PBMCs, or DNA extracted from either of those sample types. CDR1 and CDR2, looked up from the germline V gene, are SGDLS and YYNGEE. Inclusive of the bounding cysteine and phenylalanine, the CDR3 is 17 residues long. Only CDR3 DNA is held: 51 bases, read in frame from base 1. Ends trimmed: V by 0 bases, J by 2 bases; bases unmatched to a gene: 6. A word on this clone: Its antigen specificity is not known. No per-base quality is available; no much larger clone lies one base away.

The chain joins TRBV9 to TRBJ2-4; TRBD1 agrees with 9 junctional bases. The sequence came from a woman in her thirties or forties with COVID-19, enrolled during active disease. Sequencing was performed on peripheral blood. The CDR3 sequence is CASSVAETGGPKNIQYF. The nucleotide sequence reads as follows: TGTGCCAGCAGCGTAGCCGAGACAGGGGGACCCAAAAACATTCAGTACTTC.